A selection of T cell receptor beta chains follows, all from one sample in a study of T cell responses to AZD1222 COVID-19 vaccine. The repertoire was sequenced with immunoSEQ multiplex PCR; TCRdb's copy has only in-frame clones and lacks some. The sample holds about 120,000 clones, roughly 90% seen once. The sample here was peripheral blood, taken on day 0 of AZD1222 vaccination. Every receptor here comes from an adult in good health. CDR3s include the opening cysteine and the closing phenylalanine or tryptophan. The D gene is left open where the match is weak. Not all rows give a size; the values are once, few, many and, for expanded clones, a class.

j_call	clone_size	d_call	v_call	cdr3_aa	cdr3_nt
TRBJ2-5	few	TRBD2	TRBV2	CASSGVAGAQETQYF	TGTGCCAGCAGTGGAGTAGCGGGGGCCCAAGAGACCCAGTACTTC
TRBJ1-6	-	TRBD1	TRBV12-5	CASGLVPTGGFLALHF	TGTGCTAGTGGTTTGGTACCGACAGGGGGGTTTTTGGCCCTCCACTTT
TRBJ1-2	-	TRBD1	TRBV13	CASSYRNPFQGGERAGYTF	TGTGCCAGCAGCTACCGGAACCCGTTTCAGGGGGGCGAGCGCGCTGGCTACACCTTC
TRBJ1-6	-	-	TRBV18	CASSPPTPLDSPLHF	TGTGCCAGCTCACCACCGACTCCCCTCGATTCACCCCTCCACTTT
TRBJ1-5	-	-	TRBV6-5	CASSYRSGSQPQHF	TGTGCCAGCAGTTACCGCTCCGGAAGTCAGCCCCAGCATTTT
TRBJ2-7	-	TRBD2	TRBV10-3	CAISEKGIAGAHTYEQYF	TGTGCCATCAGTGAAAAGGGGATAGCGGGGGCGCACACCTACGAGCAGTACTTC
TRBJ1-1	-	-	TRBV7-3	CASSLTQDRNTEAFF	TGTGCCAGCAGCTTAACTCAGGACAGGAACACTGAAGCTTTCTTT
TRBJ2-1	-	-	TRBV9	CASSVEGNEQFF	TGTGCCAGCAGCGTAGAGGGCAATGAGCAGTTCTTC
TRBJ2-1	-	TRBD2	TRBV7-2	CASSLNLLAGGNEQFF	TGTGCCAGCAGCTTAAATCTACTAGCGGGGGGGAATGAGCAGTTCTTC
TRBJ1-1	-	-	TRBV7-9	CASSLVGPDGAFF	TGTGCCAGCAGCTTAGTGGGGCCGGACGGAGCTTTCTTT
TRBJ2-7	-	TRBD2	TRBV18	CASSPPSGGASYEQYF	TGTGCCAGCTCACCACCGAGCGGGGGGGCGTCCTACGAGCAGTACTTC
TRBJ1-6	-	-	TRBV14	CASSQDETSPPYNSPLHF	TGTGCCAGCAGCCAAGACGAGACTTCCCCCCCCTATAATTCACCCCTCCACTTT
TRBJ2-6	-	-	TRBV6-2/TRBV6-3	CASSKRIWGANVLTF	TGTGCCAGCAGTAAACGCATCTGGGGGGCCAACGTCCTGACTTTC
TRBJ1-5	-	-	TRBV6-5	CASMSREGQPQHF	TGTGCCAGCATGAGCCGCGAAGGACAGCCCCAGCATTTT
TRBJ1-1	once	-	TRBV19	CASSTPGPLRDTEAFF	TGTGCCAGTAGTACCCCCGGACCTCTCCGTGACACTGAAGCTTTCTTT
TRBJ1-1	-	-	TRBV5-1	CASGAGGADNTEAFF	TGCGCCAGCGGGGCCGGGGGCGCGGATAACACTGAAGCTTTCTTT
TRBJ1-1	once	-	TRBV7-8	CASSRIVSPNTEAFF	TGTGCCAGCAGCCGTATTGTATCGCCGAACACTGAAGCTTTCTTT
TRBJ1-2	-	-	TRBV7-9	CASSLDWGRGYTF	TGTGCCAGCAGCTTAGATTGGGGTAGGGGCTACACCTTC
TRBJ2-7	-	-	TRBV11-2	CASSLERGYEQYF	TGTGCCAGCAGCTTGGAGAGGGGCTACGAGCAGTACTTC
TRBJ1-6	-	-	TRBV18	CASSLPNSPLHF	TGTGCCAGCTCCCTACCTAATTCACCCCTCCACTTT
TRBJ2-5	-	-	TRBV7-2	CASSLGLVRYQETQYF	TGTGCCAGCAGCTTAGGGTTAGTTCGGTACCAAGAGACCCAGTACTTC
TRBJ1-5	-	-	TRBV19	CASSIDRSSNQPQHF	TGTGCCAGTAGTATAGACAGAAGCTCGAATCAGCCCCAGCATTTT
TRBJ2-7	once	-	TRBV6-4	CASSPQQGEQYF	TGTGCCAGCAGCCCCCAGCAAGGCGAGCAGTACTTC
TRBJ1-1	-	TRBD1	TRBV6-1	CASSDPGQGATAEAFF	TGTGCCAGCAGTGACCCGGGACAGGGGGCGACTGCTGAAGCTTTCTTT
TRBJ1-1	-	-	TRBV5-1	CASSFGLQGNTEAFF	TGCGCCAGCAGCTTTGGCCTCCAGGGGAACACTGAAGCTTTCTTT
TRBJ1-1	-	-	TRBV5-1	CASSPEQVKNTEAFF	TGCGCCAGCAGCCCTGAACAGGTGAAGAACACTGAAGCTTTCTTT
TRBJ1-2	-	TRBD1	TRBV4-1	CASSQVDRVNYGYTF	TGCGCCAGCAGCCAAGTCGACAGGGTCAACTATGGCTACACCTTC
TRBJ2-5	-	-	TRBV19	CASRSGDNSYQETQYF	TGTGCCAGTAGGTCGGGGGACAACTCGTACCAAGAGACCCAGTACTTC
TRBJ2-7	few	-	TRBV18	CASSPQPTGEQYF	TGTGCCAGCTCACCTCAGCCGACCGGGGAGCAGTACTTC
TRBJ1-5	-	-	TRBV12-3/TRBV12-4	CASTFDRTSLMHF	TGTGCCAGCACCTTTGATCGGACGTCCCTCATGCATTTT
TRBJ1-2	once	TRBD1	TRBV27	CASSPGQGRHYGYTF	TGTGCCAGCAGTCCCGGACAGGGGCGCCACTATGGCTACACCTTC
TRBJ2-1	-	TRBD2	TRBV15	CATSQGAGGANEQFF	TGTGCCACCAGCCAGGGAGCGGGGGGAGCCAATGAGCAGTTCTTC
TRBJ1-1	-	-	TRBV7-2	CASSARTVNTEAFF	TGTGCCAGCAGCGCGAGGACTGTGAACACTGAAGCTTTCTTT
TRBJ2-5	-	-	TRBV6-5	CASSSRGRGQETQYF	TGTGCCAGCAGTTCCCGGGGCCGGGGCCAAGAGACCCAGTACTTC
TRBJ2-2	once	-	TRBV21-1	CASIQRLAGADTGELFF	TGTGCCAGCATCCAAAGACTAGCGGGGGCCGACACCGGGGAGCTGTTTTTT
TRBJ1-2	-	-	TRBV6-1	CASSEAGTVYGYTF	TGTGCCAGCAGTGAGGCAGGGACCGTCTATGGCTACACCTTC
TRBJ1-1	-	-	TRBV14	CASSPSLNTEAFF	TGTGCCAGCAGTCCTAGTCTGAACACTGAAGCTTTCTTT
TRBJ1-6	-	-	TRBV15	CATSRDPGSDSPLHF	TGTGCCACCAGCAGAGATCCAGGGTCGGATTCACCCCTCCACTTT
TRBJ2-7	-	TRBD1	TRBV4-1	CASSHGQGYEQYF	TGCGCCAGCAGCCATGGACAGGGCTACGAGCAGTACTTC
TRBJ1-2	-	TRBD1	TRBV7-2	CASSNGQGNYGYTF	TGTGCCAGCAGCAACGGACAGGGCAACTATGGCTACACCTTC
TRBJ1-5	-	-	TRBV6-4	CASSDSKEGRNQPQHF	TGTGCCAGCAGTGACTCGAAGGAAGGGCGCAATCAGCCCCAGCATTTT
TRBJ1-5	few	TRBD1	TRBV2	CASSVTGVQPQHF	TGTGCCAGCAGTGTCACAGGGGTACAGCCCCAGCATTTT
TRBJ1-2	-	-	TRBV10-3	CAPPRGYTF	TGTGCCCCACCCCGGGGCTACACCTTC
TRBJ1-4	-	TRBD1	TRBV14	CASRESGTGNEKLFF	TGTGCCAGCAGGGAATCCGGGACAGGGAATGAAAAACTGTTTTTT
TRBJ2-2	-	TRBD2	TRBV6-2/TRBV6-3	CASSNPGLPNTGELFF	TGTGCCAGCAGTAACCCGGGACTACCCAACACCGGGGAGCTGTTTTTT
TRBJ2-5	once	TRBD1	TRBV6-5	CASSYFEQGGQETQYF	TGTGCCAGCAGTTACTTCGAACAGGGGGGTCAAGAGACCCAGTACTTC
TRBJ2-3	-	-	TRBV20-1	CSARSPDTQYF	TGCAGTGCTAGAAGCCCAGATACGCAGTATTTT
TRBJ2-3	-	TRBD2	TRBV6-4	CASSLTSGGALDTQYF	TGTGCCAGCAGCCTAACTAGCGGGGGGGCTCTTGATACGCAGTATTTT
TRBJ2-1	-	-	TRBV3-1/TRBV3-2	CASSPDYNEQFF	TGTGCCAGCAGCCCCGATTACAATGAGCAGTTCTTC
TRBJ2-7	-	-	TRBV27	CASSDLGSSHRPYEQYF	TGTGCCAGCAGTGACCTCGGCAGCAGCCACCGCCCCTACGAGCAGTACTTC
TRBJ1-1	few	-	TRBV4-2	CASSPPGVLNTEAFF	TGTGCCAGCAGCCCCCCGGGGGTCTTGAACACTGAAGCTTTCTTT
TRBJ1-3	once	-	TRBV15	CATSRDTGTSGNTIYF	TGTGCCACCAGCAGAGACACGGGGACCTCTGGAAACACCATATATTTT
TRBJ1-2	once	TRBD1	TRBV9	CASSVEPGGTANYGYTF	TGTGCCAGCAGCGTAGAACCGGGAGGGACAGCTAACTATGGCTACACCTTC
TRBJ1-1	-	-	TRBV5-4	CASSLDRGDTEAFF	TGTGCCAGCAGCTTAGACCGGGGGGACACTGAAGCTTTCTTT
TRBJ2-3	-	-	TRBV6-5	CASSYVTTDTQYF	TGTGCCAGCAGTTACGTCACAACAGATACGCAGTATTTT
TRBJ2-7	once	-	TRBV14	CASSQDPLVWSSYEQYF	TGTGCCAGCAGCCAAGACCCCCTAGTCTGGAGCTCCTACGAGCAGTACTTC
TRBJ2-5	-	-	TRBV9	CASSVDRTDSQYF	TGTGCCAGCAGCGTCGACCGGACGGACTCCCAGTACTTC